The subject of this entry is one T cell receptor beta chain. This clone's antigen is unknown. No per-base quality is available; no much larger clone lies one base away. These data come from a study of blood T cells in healthy people across ages (dated by TCRdb to between 2014 and 2017). For the wider study: In model experiments, template switching captured roughly one uniquely barcoded TCR beta cDNA molecule for every two T cells. To track age-related changes in TCR beta repertoire diversity, the study relied on deep sequencing normalized with unique cDNA molecular identifiers. Donors were grouped into four age groups: young (average 16 years), middle-aged (39), aged (62) and long-lived (approximately 75). To avoid experimental bias, donors of different ages were randomly spread across the sequencing lanes. The study analyzed two additional independent replicas of 1 million unique cDNA reads from the same blood draw for two donors, one aged 18 to 30 and one aged 80 or older. Overall results and qualifications from the work: Donor CMV infection status was unknown, potentially confounding age-related changes in expanded clonotypes. Estimates of total diversity based on one million sequenced T cells were considered lower bounds and underestimates. Observed TCR beta diversity correlated strongly with the percentage of naive T cells measured by flow cytometry. Bulk unsorted PBMC profiling prevented conclusive comparison of naive and antigen-experienced compartments. As age increased, observed TCR beta diversity per million T cells dropped in a roughly linear way, and a significant reduction was already evident by age 40. Compared with the aged group, more naive CD4+ T cells, fewer expanded clones and increased TCR diversity were shown by the long-lived group, suggesting age selection.

The donors were roughly 39 Caucasian individuals from Russia, aged about 6 to 95 years, who were systemically healthy. Each donor gave ten milliliters of peripheral blood, collected into EDTA-treated Vacutainer tubes. Ficoll-Paque density-gradient centrifugation was used to isolate PBMCs, with at least 7 million obtained per sample. Total RNA was extracted from PBMCs with Trizol reagent, with at least 5 micrograms obtained per sample. The percentages of naive CD45RAhigh/CD27high T cells were determined by flow cytometry on a PBMC aliquot from every donor. The CDR3 spans 15 residues, from the cysteine through the phenylalanine. Just the 45-base CDR3 DNA is kept, in frame starting at base 1. The germline V gene gives CDR1 as MNHEY and CDR2 as SVGEGT. Ends trimmed: V by 2 bases, J by 3 bases; bases unmatched to a gene: 7. The receptor library was made with 5' RACE. The listed sequencing device is Illumina HiSeq 2500. A second roughly 7 to 11 cycle PCR used a sample-barcoded 5' primer and a J-beta primer mix. Each TCR beta cDNA molecule received a unique molecular identifier from a template-switch 5' adaptor carrying 12 random nucleotides. At least 2.5 million CDR3-containing paired-end reads were obtained from each sample. First-strand cDNA was synthesized from all RNA with the Mint cDNA synthesis kit, primed by a TRBC-specific oligonucleotide. Following uracil-DNA glycosylase treatment, a first 18-cycle PCR with universal primers M1SS and BC2_uni_R was performed on all cDNA. The paper's data handling went like this. Normalization of each sample was performed by random selection of 1 million high-quality reads, each carrying a distinct molecular identifier. Reads sharing molecular identifiers were discarded rather than binned into consensus sequences. MiTCR, run with a Q25 quality threshold and the strictest error-elimination algorithm, handled CDR3 identification, clonotype clustering and error correction. A nonparametric unseen species model with Euler transformation was used to estimate a lower bound on total TCR beta diversity. TCRdb passed the public sequencing reads through fastp at Q25 and MiXCR, retaining productive beta sequences. A single entry per CDR3 protein holds the most common genes and DNA from its merged rows. Here the V and J calls rest on TCRdb's processing, not on the authors' analysis. The sample data list approximately 850,000 distinct CDR3 sequences, and nearly 60% of these were observed just once. The ten largest make up 22% of the sample.

This sequence was found in a man aged 25-45 years in good health. Sequences were obtained from blood. The chain was built from TRBV6-2 or TRBV6-3 and TRBJ2-7; 7 nucleotides in the junction match TRBD2. The CDR3 in this case is CASSYEPSGNYEQYF. The sequenced DNA is TGTGCCAGCAGTTACGAGCCTAGCGGAAACTACGAGCAGTACTTC.